Shown below are 10 T cell receptor beta chains from a single sample sequenced in a study of blood T cell repertoires in COVID-19 (dated by TCRdb to the early 2020s). The library was prepared using the immunoSEQ multiplex PCR assay. TCRdb holds this immuneACCESS table with in-frame rearrangements only. Some clones are missing; in checked studies, unresolved V genes explain under half, and the rest has no known cause. This sample is represented by about 300,000 clones; more than 75% of them were singletons. The ten largest clones add up to 1% to 1.5% of the sample. Sequenced input: peripheral blood. These receptors were collected from a man aged 65 to 85 with acute or convalescent COVID-19.

V usage is TRBV18 and J usage is TRBJ2-5; D is unclear. CDR1 is KGHSH and CDR2 is LQKENI in the germline V gene. The CDR3 spans 13 residues. V dropped 4 bases and J dropped 6 bases, with 12 bases sitting between them. The CDR3 reads CASSLDILKTQYF. Written as DNA, the CDR3 is TGTGCCAGCTCACTAGACATCCTGAAGACCCAGTACTTC.

The genes are TRBV5-5 and TRBJ2-7; a possible D gene is TRBD1 (6 bases). CDR3 length equals 15 residues. Germline lookup yields CDR1 SGHKS and CDR2 YYEKEE (reference sequence). Trimming took off 2 bases at V and 3 bases at J, with 15 bases between the two ends. In nucleotides, the CDR3 is TGTGCCAGCAGCTTACCAGGGGTGGGAGACTACGAGCAGTACTTC. It translates to CASSLPGVGDYEQYF.

The rearrangement joins TRBV2 to TRBJ2-7; 9 bases agree with TRBD1. Trimming removed 4 bases from V and 5 bases from J; junction bases left unmatched: 6. The V gene's germline CDR1 is SNHLY and CDR2 FYNNEI. CDR3 length equals 14 residues. CDR3 residues: CASSVGQGLDEQYF. The DNA of the CDR3 is TGTGCCAGCAGTGTCGGACAGGGGCTTGACGAGCAGTACTTC.

J is TRBJ1-6 and V is TRBV28; D remains unclear. Deletions cut 6 bases from V and 1 base from J, with 7 bases between. Germline V gene sequence: CDR1 MDHEN, CDR2 SYDVKM. The CDR3 totals 14 residues. CDR3 in DNA: TGTGCCAGCAGCCTCGGGTCCTATAATTCACCCCTCCACTTT. This codes for CASSLGSYNSPLHF.

The chain employs TRBV6-5 and TRBJ1-6; 12 bases agree with TRBD1. V lost 6 bases and J lost 8; bases outside the gene matches: 2. Germline CDR1 is MNHEY and CDR2 is SVGAGI. This CDR3 is 14 amino acids long. As DNA, the CDR3 is TGTGCCAGCAGAGGGACAGGGGGCTATTCACCCCTCCACTTT. It codes for CASRGTGGYSPLHF.

Comments on this clone: Additional DNA sequences in this sample encode the identical CDR3. V usage is TRBV28 and J usage is TRBJ2-5; 12 bases map to TRBD2. Germline V gives CDR1 MDHEN, CDR2 SYDVKM. Trimming cost V 5 bases and J 2 bases; bases outside gene matches: 3. CDR3 size: 15 residues. In DNA form, the CDR3 reads TGTGCCAGCAGTCCCGGACTAGCGGGACAAGAGACCCAGTACTTC. It translates to CASSPGLAGQETQYF.

The rearrangement links TRBV4-3 to TRBJ1-2; 7 bases are a match to TRBD1. V lost 1 base, J lost 5 bases, and 4 bases stayed unmatched. This CDR3 has 14 residues. Per germline, CDR1 LGHNA and CDR2 YSLEER. CDR3 coding DNA: TGCGCCAGCAGCCAAGTCGACAGGGTGTATGGCTACACCTTC. It is translated as CASSQVDRVYGYTF.

The J gene is TRBJ2-3, the V gene TRBV24-1; weak D call: TRBD1 (8 bases). The CDR3 is 20 amino acids. Trimming removed 0 bases at V and 0 bases at J, with 21 bases between. The germline CDR1 and CDR2 sequences are KGHDR and SFDVKD. The CDR3 reads CATSDLGGDRRVSSTDTQYF. DNA of the CDR3: TGTGCCACCAGTGATTTGGGGGGGGACAGGAGAGTATCTAGCACAGATACGCAGTATTTT.

The CDR3 sequence is CASSSGLAGGGLNEQFF. In DNA, the CDR3 is TGTGCCAGCAGCTCGGGACTAGCGGGAGGAGGGCTCAATGAGCAGTTCTTC. The chain couples TRBV7-8 to TRBJ2-1; 15 nucleotides match TRBD2. The germline CDR1 and CDR2 sequences are SGHVS and FQNEAQ. CDR3 length: 17 residues. V shed 4 bases, J shed 6 bases, and the junction held 7 bases outside the gene matches.

The rearrangement links TRBV19 to TRBJ1-2; 8 bases are a match to TRBD1. The CDR3 length is 14 residues. The ends lost 5 bases at V and 4 bases at J; junction bases unmatched: 6. Germline V lookup: CDR1 LNHDA, CDR2 SQIVND (reference sequence). The CDR3 protein is CASSDRGGGYGYTF. CDR3 DNA: TGTGCCAGTAGTGACAGGGGTGGAGGCTATGGCTACACCTTC.